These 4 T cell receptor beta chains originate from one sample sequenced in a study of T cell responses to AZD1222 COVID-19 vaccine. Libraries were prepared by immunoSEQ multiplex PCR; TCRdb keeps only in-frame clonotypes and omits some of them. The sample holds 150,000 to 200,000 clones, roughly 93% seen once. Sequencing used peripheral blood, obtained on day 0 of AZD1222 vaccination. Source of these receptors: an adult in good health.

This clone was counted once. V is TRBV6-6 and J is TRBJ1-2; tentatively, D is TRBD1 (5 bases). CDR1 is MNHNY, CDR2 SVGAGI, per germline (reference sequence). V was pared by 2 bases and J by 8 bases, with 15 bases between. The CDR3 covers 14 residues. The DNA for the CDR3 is TGTGCCAGCAGTTACGGTGGGGGAGAAGAAGGCTACACCTTC. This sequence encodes CASSYGGGEEGYTF.

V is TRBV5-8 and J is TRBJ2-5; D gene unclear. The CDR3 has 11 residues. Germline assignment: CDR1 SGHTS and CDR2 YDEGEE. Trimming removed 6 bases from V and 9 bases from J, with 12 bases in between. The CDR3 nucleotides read TGTGCCAGCACTTTCAGCGAGGCCCAGTACTTC. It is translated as CASTFSEAQYF. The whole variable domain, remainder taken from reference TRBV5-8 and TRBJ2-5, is EAGVTQSPTHLIKTRGQQATLRCSPISGHTSVYWYQQALGLGLQFLLWYDEGEERNRGNFPPRFSGRQFPNYSSELNVNALELEDSALYLCASTFSEAQYFGPGTRLLVL.

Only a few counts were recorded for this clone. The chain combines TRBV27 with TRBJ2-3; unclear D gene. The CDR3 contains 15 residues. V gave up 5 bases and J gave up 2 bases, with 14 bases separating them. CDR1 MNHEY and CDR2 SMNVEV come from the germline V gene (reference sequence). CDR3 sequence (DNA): TGTGCCAGCAGTCCCCGATTGACTTACACAGATACGCAGTATTTT. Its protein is CASSPRLTYTDTQYF.

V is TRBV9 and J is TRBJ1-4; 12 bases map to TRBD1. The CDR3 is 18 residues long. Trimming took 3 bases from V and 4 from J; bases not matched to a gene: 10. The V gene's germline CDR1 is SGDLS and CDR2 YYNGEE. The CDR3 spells CASSESGTGGVGNEKLFF. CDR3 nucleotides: TGTGCCAGCAGCGAATCCGGGACAGGGGGCGTGGGTAATGAAAAACTGTTTTTT.